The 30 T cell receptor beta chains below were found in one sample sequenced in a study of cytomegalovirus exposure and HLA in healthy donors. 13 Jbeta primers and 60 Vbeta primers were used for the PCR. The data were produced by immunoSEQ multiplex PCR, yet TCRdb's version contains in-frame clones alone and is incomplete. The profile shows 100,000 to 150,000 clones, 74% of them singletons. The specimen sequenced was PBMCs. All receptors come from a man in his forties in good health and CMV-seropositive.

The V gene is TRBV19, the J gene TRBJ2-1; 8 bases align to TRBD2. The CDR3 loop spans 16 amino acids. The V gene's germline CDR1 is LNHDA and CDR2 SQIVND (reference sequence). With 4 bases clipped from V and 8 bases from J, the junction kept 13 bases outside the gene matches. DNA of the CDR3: TGTGCCAGTAGTAGCCCCGGGTTTAGCGGGGCATATGAGCAGTTCTTC. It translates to CASSSPGFSGAYEQFF.

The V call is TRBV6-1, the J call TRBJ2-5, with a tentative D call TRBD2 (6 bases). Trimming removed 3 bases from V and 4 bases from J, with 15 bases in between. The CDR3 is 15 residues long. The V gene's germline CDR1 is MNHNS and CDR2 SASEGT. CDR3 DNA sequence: TGTGCCAGCAGTGAGTACCAGGTGGAGGGAGAGACCCAGTACTTC. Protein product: CASSEYQVEGETQYF.

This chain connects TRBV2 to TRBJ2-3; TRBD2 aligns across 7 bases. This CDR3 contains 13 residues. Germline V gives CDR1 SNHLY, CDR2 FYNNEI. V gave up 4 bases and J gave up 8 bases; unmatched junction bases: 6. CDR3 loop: CASSVGGDGTQYF. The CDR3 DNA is TGTGCCAGCAGTGTGGGAGGGGACGGTACGCAGTATTTT.

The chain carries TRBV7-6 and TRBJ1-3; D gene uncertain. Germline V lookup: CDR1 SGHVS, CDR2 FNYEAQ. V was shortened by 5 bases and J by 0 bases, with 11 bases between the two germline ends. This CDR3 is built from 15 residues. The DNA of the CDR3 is TGTGCCAGCAGCCCTCGCGGTAGCTCTGGAAACACCATATATTTT. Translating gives CASSPRGSSGNTIYF.

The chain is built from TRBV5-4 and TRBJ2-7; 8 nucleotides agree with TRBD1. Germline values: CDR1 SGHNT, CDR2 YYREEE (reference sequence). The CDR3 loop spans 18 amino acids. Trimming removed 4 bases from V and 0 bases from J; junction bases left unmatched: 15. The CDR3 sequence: CASSTDRATLALSYEQYF. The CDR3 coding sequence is TGTGCCAGCAGCACGGACAGGGCGACACTAGCCCTCTCCTACGAGCAGTACTTC. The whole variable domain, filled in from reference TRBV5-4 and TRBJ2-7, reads ETGVTQSPTHLIKTRGQQVTLRCSSQSGHNTVSWYQQALGQGPQFIFQYYREEENGRGNFPPRFSGLQFPNYSSELNVNALELDDSALYLCASSTDRATLALSYEQYFGPGTRLTVT.

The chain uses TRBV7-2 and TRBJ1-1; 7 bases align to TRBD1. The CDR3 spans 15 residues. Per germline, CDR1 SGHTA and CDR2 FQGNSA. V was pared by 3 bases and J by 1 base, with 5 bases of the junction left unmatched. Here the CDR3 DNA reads TGTGCCAGCAGCTTCCGGAGGACAGGGAACACTGAAGCTTTCTTT. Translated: CASSFRRTGNTEAFF.

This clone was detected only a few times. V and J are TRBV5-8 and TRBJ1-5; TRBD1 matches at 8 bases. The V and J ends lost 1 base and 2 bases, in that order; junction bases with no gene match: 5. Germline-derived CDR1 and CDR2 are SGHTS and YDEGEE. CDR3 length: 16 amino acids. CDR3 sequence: CASSLYRGVGNQPQHF. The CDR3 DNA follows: TGTGCCAGCAGCTTGTACAGGGGGGTCGGCAATCAGCCCCAGCATTTT.

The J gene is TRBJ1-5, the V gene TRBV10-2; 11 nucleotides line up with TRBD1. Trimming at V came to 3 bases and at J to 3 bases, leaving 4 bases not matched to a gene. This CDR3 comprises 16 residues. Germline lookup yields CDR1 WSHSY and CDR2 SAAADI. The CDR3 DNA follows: TGCGCCAGCAGTGAAGGACAGGGGGCTACCAATCAGCCCCAGCATTTT. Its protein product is CASSEGQGATNQPQHF.

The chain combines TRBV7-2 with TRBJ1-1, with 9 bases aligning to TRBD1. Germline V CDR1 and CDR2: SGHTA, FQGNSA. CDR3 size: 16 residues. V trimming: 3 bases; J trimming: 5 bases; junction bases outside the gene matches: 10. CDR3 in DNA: TGTGCCAGCAGCTTCGATCAACAGGGGGCTGGGACTGAAGCTTTCTTT. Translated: CASSFDQQGAGTEAFF.

The CDR3 region has the DNA TGTGCCAGCAGCCCGCGAGCAGATACGCAGTATTTT. Protein product: CASSPRADTQYF. V is TRBV7-9 and J is TRBJ2-3; D gene ambiguous. Germline CDR1 and CDR2: SEHNR and FQNEAQ (reference sequence). The CDR3 runs to 12 residues. Between the trimmed V and J ends, which lost 5 bases and 4 bases, there was a span of 7 bases.

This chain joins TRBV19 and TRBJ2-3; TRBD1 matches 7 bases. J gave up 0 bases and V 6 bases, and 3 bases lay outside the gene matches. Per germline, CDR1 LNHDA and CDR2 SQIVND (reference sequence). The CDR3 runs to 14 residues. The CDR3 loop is CASSRDRSTDTQYF. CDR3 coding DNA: TGTGCCAGTAGCCGGGACAGAAGCACAGATACGCAGTATTTT.

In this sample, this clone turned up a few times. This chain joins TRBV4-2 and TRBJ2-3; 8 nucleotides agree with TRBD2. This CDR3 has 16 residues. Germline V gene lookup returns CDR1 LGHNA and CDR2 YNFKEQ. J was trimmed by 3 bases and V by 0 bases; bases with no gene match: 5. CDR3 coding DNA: TGTGCCAGCAGCCAAGATCCGGCGGGAGGAACAGATACGCAGTATTTT. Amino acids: CASSQDPAGGTDTQYF.

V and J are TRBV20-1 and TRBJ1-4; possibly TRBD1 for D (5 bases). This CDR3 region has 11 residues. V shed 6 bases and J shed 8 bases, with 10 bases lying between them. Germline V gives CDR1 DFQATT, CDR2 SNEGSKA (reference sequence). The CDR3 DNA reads TGCAGTGCCCTCCGGGGGGAAAAACTGTTTTTT. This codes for CSALRGEKLFF.

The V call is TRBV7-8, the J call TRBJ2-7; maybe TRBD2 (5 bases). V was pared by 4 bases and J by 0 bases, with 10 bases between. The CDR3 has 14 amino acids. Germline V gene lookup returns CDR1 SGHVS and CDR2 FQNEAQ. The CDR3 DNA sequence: TGTGCCAGCAGCTCTCTAGCAGGCTCCTACGAGCAGTACTTC. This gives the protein CASSSLAGSYEQYF.

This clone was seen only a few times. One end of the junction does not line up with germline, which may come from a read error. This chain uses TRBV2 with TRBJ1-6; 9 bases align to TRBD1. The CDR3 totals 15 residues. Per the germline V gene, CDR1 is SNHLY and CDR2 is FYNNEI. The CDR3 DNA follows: TGTGCCAGCTGTGAGACGGGACAGGGAGGTTCACCCCTCCACTTT. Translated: CASCETGQGGSPLHF.

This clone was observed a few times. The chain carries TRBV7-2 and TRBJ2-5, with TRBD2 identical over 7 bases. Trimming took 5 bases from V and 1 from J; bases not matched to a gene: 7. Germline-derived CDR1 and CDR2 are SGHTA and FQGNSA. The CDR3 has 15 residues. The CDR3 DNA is TGTGCCAGCAGCCCAGCGGGAACCATCCAAGAGACCCAGTACTTC. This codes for CASSPAGTIQETQYF.

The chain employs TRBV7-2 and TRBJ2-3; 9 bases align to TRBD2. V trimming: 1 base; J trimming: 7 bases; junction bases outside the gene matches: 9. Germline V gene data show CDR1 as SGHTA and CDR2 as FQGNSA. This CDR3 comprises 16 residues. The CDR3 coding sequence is TGTGCCAGCAGCTTAGGGTGGAGCGGGAGGCGGAATACGCAGTATTTT. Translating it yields CASSLGWSGRRNTQYF.

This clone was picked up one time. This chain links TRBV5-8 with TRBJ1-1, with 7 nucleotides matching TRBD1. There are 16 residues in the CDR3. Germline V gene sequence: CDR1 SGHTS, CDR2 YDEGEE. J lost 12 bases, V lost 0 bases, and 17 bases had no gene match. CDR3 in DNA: TGTGCCAGCAGCTTGGGACAGGGACCCGAAGTGGATGTATCTTTCTTT. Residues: CASSLGQGPEVDVSFF.

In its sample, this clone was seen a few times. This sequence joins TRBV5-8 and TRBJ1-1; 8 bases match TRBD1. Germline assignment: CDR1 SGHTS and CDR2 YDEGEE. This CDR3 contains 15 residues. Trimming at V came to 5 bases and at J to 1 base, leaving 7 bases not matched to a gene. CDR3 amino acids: CASRSGQGKNTEAFF. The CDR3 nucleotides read TGTGCCAGCAGATCCGGACAGGGAAAGAACACTGAAGCTTTCTTT.

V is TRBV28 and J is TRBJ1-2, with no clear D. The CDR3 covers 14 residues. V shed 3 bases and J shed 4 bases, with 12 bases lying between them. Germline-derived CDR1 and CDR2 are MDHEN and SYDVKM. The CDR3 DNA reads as TGTGCCAGCAGTTTTGATGGCGGCCCCTATGGCTACACCTTC. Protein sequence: CASSFDGGPYGYTF.

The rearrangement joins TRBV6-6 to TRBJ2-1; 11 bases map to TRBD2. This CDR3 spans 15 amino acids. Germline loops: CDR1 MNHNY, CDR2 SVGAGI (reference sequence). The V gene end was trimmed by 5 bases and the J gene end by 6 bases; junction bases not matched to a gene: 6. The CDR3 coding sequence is TGTGCCAGCAGTCCTCGGACTAGCGGGCTCAATGAGCAGTTCTTC. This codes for CASSPRTSGLNEQFF.

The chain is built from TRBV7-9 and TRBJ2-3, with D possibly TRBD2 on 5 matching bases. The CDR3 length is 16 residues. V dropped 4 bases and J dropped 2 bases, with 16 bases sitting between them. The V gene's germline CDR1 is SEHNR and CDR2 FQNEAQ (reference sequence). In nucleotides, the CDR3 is TGTGCCAGCAGCTACACCCGGACTCTTGTCACAGATACGCAGTATTTT. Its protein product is CASSYTRTLVTDTQYF. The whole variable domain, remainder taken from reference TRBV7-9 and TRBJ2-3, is DTGVSQNPRHKITKRGQNVTFRCDPISEHNRLYWYRQTLGQGPEFLTYFQNEAQLEKSRLLSDRFSAERPKGSFSTLEIQRTEQGDSAMYLCASSYTRTLVTDTQYFGPGTRLTVL.

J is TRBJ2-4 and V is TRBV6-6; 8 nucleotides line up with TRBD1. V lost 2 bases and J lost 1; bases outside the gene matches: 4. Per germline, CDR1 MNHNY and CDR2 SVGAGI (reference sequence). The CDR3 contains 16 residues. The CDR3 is CASSYSQGAAKNIQYF. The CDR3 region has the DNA TGTGCCAGCAGTTACAGTCAGGGGGCGGCCAAAAACATTCAGTACTTC.

The DNA of the CDR3 is TGTGCCAGCAGCCAGGGACAGGGGAGGGAGACCCAGTACTTC. Translating it yields CASSQGQGRETQYF. This chain joins TRBV4-2 and TRBJ2-5, with 10 bases fitting TRBD1. The CDR3 contains 14 residues. The junction had 3 bases not matched to a gene; V was cut back by 3 bases and J by 5 bases. Germline V gives CDR1 LGHNA, CDR2 YNFKEQ.

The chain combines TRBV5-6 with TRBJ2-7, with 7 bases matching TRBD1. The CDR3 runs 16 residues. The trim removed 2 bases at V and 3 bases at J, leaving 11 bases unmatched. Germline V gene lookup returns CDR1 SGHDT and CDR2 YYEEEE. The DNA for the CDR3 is TGTGCCAGCAGCTTTTTGGCCACAGGGGAGAGCTACGAGCAGTACTTC. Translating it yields CASSFLATGESYEQYF.

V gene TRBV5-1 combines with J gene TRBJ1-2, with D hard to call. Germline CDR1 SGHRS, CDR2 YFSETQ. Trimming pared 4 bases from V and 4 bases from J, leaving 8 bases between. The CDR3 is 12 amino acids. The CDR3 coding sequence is TGCGCCAGCAGCGCTGACTCCTATGGCTACACCTTC. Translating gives CASSADSYGYTF. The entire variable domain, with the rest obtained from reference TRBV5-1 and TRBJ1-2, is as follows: KAGVTQTPRYLIKTRGQQVTLSCSPISGHRSVSWYQQTPGQGLQFLFEYFSETQRNKGNFPGRFSGRQFSNSRSEMNVSTLELGDSALYLCASSADSYGYTFGSGTRLTVV.

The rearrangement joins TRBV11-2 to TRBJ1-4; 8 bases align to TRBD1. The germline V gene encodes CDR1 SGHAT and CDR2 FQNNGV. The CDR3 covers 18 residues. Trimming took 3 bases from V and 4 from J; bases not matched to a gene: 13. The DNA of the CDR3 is TGTGCCAGCAGCTTCGGCCCACGGACAGGGACCAGTAATGAAAAACTGTTTTTT. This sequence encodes CASSFGPRTGTSNEKLFF.

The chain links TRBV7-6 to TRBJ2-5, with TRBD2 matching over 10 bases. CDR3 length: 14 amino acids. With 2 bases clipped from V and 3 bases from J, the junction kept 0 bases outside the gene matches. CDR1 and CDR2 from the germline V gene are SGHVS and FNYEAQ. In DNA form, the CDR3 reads TGTGCCAGCAGCTTACTAGCGGGAGAAGAGACCCAGTACTTC. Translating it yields CASSLLAGEETQYF.

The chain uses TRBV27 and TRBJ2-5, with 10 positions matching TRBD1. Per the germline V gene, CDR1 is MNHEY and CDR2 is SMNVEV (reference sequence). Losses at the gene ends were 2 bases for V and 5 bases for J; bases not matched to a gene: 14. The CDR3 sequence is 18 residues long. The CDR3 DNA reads TGTGCCAGCAGTTTAGGAGGGCCCGGGACAGGGGATATCGAGACCCAGTACTTC. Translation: CASSLGGPGTGDIETQYF.

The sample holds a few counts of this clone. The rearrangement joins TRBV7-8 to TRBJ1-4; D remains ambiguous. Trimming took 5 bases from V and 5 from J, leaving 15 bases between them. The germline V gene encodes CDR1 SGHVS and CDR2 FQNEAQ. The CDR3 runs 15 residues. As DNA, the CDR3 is TGTGCCAGCAGCCTCCGACTCCTTCAGAATGAAAAACTGTTTTTT. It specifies CASSLRLLQNEKLFF. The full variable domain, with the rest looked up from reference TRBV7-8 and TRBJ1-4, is GAGVSQSPRYKVAKRGQDVALRCDPISGHVSLFWYQQALGQGPEFLTYFQNEAQLDKSGLPSDRFFAERPEGSVSTLKIQRTQQEDSAVYLCASSLRLLQNEKLFFGSGTQLSVL.